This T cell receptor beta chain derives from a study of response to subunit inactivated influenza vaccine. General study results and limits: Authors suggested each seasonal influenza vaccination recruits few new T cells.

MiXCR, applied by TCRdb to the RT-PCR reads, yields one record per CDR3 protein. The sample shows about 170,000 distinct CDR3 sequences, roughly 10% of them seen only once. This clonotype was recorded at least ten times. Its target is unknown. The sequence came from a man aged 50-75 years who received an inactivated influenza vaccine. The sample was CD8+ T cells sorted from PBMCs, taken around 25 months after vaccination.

The CDR3: CASSQHRDRPYTEAFF. In DNA form, the CDR3 reads TGCGCCAGCAGCCAGCACCGGGACAGGCCCTACACTGAAGCTTTCTTT. This rearrangement joins TRBV4-3 to TRBJ1-1; 8 nucleotides match TRBD1. The V gene end was trimmed by 3 bases and the J gene end by 3 bases; junction bases not matched to a gene: 9. The CDR3 has 16 amino acids. Germline lookup yields CDR1 LGHNA and CDR2 YSLEER.